The 2 T cell receptor beta chains presented below share a single source sample, sequenced in a study of T-cell reconstitution after alpha-beta-depleted transplantation in children. Unique molecular identifiers were incorporated into the prepared TCRbeta library. TCRdb independently ran MiXCR on the PCR reads; one entry per CDR3 protein. Of 550,000 to 800,000 distinct CDR3 sequences listed, roughly 13% are singletons. The starting material was PBMCs, obtained before TCRalphabeta/CD19-depleted stem cell transplant. Receptors originate from a girl aged 2-10 years with congenital amegakaryocytic thrombocytopenia, due to receive a stem cell transplant.

This clonotype was observed at least ten times. The rearrangement links TRBV5-8 to TRBJ1-1; no firm D call. Germline V CDR1 and CDR2: SGHTS, YDEGEE. The CDR3 consists of 12 residues. V lost 2 bases and J 6 bases, leaving 8 bases between the germline ends. The CDR3 nucleotides read TGTGCCAGCAGCTTCCCTAGGGCTGAAGCTTTCTTT. This gives the protein CASSFPRAEAFF.

V and J are TRBV19 and TRBJ2-5; 9 bases match TRBD2. Per the germline V gene, CDR1 is LNHDA and CDR2 is SQIVND (reference sequence). This CDR3 spans 17 amino acids. V lost 5 bases, J lost 5 bases, and 15 bases stayed unmatched. This CDR3 is CASSATRAGGSGETQYF. The DNA for the CDR3 is TGTGCCAGTAGTGCCACACGAGCGGGAGGTTCGGGTGAGACCCAGTACTTC.